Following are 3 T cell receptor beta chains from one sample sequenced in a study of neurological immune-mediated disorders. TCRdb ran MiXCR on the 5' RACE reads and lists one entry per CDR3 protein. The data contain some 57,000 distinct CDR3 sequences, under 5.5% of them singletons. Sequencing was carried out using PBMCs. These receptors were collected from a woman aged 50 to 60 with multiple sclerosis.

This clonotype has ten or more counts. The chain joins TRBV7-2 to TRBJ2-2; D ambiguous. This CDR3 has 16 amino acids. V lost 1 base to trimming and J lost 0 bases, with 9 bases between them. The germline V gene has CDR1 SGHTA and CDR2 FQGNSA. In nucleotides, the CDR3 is TGTGCCAGCAGCTTAGGGTCGCGAACGAACACCGGGGAGCTGTTTTTT. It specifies CASSLGSRTNTGELFF.

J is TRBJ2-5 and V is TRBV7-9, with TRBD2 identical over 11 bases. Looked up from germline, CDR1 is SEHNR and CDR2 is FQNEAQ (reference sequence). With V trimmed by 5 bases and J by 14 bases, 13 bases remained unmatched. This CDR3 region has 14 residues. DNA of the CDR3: TGTGCCAGCAGCAAAGGACTAGCGGGCGGTCTCGATTACTTC. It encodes CASSKGLAGGLDYF.

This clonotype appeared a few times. CDR3 sequence: CASSLKGGTDTQYF. The CDR3 nucleotides read TGTGCCAGCAGCCTAAAAGGAGGCACAGATACGCAGTATTTT. The V gene is TRBV7-6, the J gene TRBJ2-3; no firm D call. Trimming pared 5 bases from V and 1 base from J, leaving 10 bases between. The CDR3 consists of 14 residues. CDR1 and CDR2 (germline): SGHVS, FNYEAQ.